These T cell receptor beta chains were read from a single sample in a study of CD8+CD57+ T cells in acquired aplastic anemia. TCRdb independently ran MiXCR on the reads; one entry per CDR3 protein. Of about 40,000 distinct CDR3 sequences listed, under 80% are singletons. The sequenced sample was sorted CD4+, CD8+, or CD8+CD57+ T cells (not recorded which) from PBMCs. The receptor set was obtained from a human donor with aplastic anemia. The CDR3 runs from the conserved cysteine through the conserved F or W. A D gene is named only where the DNA matches it firmly. Clone size appears in some rows only: once, few, many, or a class for an expanded clone.

>TRBV20-1|.|TRBJ1-3|.
CSASIGSGNTIYF
TGCAGTGCTAGTATCGGTTCTGGAAACACCATATATTTT
>TRBV4-2|TRBD1|TRBJ2-7|.
CASSGRDRHAYEQYF
TGTGCCAGTAGTGGCCGGGACAGGCATGCCTACGAGCAGTACTTC
>TRBV20-1|.|TRBJ2-3|.
CSASHSSTDTQYF
TGCAGTGCTAGTCACAGTAGCACAGATACGCAGTATTTT
>TRBV29-1|.|TRBJ2-1|.
CSVETQTRDEQFF
TGCAGCGTTGAGACCCAAACTAGAGATGAGCAGTTCTTC
>TRBV11-1|TRBD2|TRBJ2-3|.
CVSSPWTGGRDTQYF
TGTGTCAGCAGCCCATGGACTGGCGGGAGAGATACGCAGTATTTT
>TRBV20-1|TRBD1|TRBJ1-2|.
CSAGTADGYTF
TGCAGTGCAGGGACAGCCGATGGCTACACCTTC
>TRBV4-1|TRBD2|TRBJ2-7|many
CASSQQRGSSYEQYF
TGCGCCAGCAGCCAACAGCGGGGGAGCTCCTACGAGCAGTACTTC
>TRBV11-2|TRBD2|TRBJ2-7|many
CASSFGSEGLIPSGGVYEQYF
TGTGCCAGCAGCTTCGGCAGTGAGGGGCTGATCCCTAGCGGGGGGGTGTACGAGCAGTACTTC
>TRBV25-1|.|TRBJ1-1|.
CASSGGTWAEAFF
TGTGCCAGCAGTGGGGGGACCTGGGCTGAAGCTTTCTTT
>TRBV4-1|TRBD1|TRBJ1-5|.
CASSQDRDRERPQHF
TGCGCCAGCAGCCAAGACAGGGACAGGGAGAGGCCCCAGCATTTT
>TRBV25-1|.|TRBJ2-1|.
CASSRLYEQFF
TGTGCCAGCAGTCGCCTCTACGAGCAGTTCTTC
>TRBV5-1|TRBD2|TRBJ2-3|many
CASSLGTSDPTDTQYF
TGCGCCAGCAGCCTTGGGACTAGCGACCCCACAGATACGCAGTATTTT
>TRBV7-9|TRBD1|TRBJ2-1|many
CASSLGTENEQFF
TGTGCCAGCAGCTTGGGGACAGAGAATGAGCAGTTCTTC
>TRBV15|.|TRBJ1-3|many
CATSRGRGVGNTIYF
TGTGCCACCAGCAGAGGAAGGGGCGTTGGAAACACCATATATTTT
>TRBV7-6|TRBD1|TRBJ2-7|many
CASSIHRDRGSYEQYF
TGTGCCAGCAGCATCCACCGGGACAGGGGCTCCTACGAGCAGTACTTC
>TRBV12-3/TRBV12-4|.|TRBJ1-1|.
CASSLWDNTEAFF
TGTGCCAGCAGTCTTTGGGACAACACTGAAGCTTTCTTT
>TRBV10-3|.|TRBJ1-1|.
CAISDTGPSAEAFF
TGTGCCATCAGTGACACAGGGCCGAGCGCTGAAGCTTTCTTT
>TRBV20-1|.|TRBJ2-3|.
CSARDIITDTQYF
TGCAGTGCAAGGGACATAATCACGGATACGCAGTATTTT
>TRBV12-3/TRBV12-4|.|TRBJ1-2|.
CASSLRGEGYTF
TGTGCCAGCAGTCTTCGGGGGGAAGGCTACACCTTC
>TRBV4-1|.|TRBJ1-6|.
CASSQDRSYSPLHF
TGCGCCAGCAGCCAAGATAGGAGTTATTCACCCCTCCACTTT
>TRBV20-1|TRBD2|TRBJ2-5|many
CSARNRDYSWETQYF
TGCAGTGCTAGAAACCGGGACTACTCCTGGGAGACCCAGTACTTC
>TRBV24-1|TRBD2|TRBJ2-5|.
CATSDTTGGETQYF
TGTGCCACCAGTGATACGACGGGAGGGGAGACCCAGTACTTC
>TRBV20-1|.|TRBJ2-5|.
CSASLFFGTQYF
TGCAGTGCTAGCCTTTTTTTTGGGACCCAGTACTTC
>TRBV12-3/TRBV12-4|.|TRBJ2-5|.
CASSLRTAKQETQYF
TGTGCCAGCAGTTTGAGGACAGCGAAACAAGAGACCCAGTACTTC
>TRBV6-2/TRBV6-3|.|TRBJ2-7|.
CASSSSDRPYEQYF
TGTGCCAGCAGCTCCTCGGACAGACCCTACGAGCAGTACTTC
>TRBV19|.|TRBJ1-2|.
CAGSPKGYGYTF
TGTGCCGGTAGTCCCAAAGGCTATGGCTACACCTTC
>TRBV5-1|.|TRBJ2-2|few
CASSLARVTDPGELFF
TGCGCCAGCAGCTTGGCTAGGGTGACCGACCCCGGGGAGCTGTTTTTT
>TRBV25-1|.|TRBJ1-1|few
CASSDPTGDGTEAFF
TGTGCCAGCAGTGATCCCACAGGTGACGGCACTGAAGCTTTCTTT
>TRBV25-1|TRBD1|TRBJ1-2|.
CASSERTGGDGYTF
TGTGCCAGCAGTGAAAGAACAGGGGGCGATGGCTACACCTTC
>TRBV6-5|.|TRBJ1-1|many
CASSYGEEGNTEAFF
TGTGCCAGCAGTTACGGGGAAGAGGGAAACACTGAAGCTTTCTTT
>TRBV10-3|TRBD1|TRBJ1-2|once
CAISADRGRGYTF
TGTGCCATCAGCGCGGACAGGGGGCGTGGCTACACTTTC
>TRBV25-1|.|TRBJ1-1|.
CASSREGGAEAFF
TGTGCCAGCAGTAGGGAAGGGGGGGCTGAAGCTTTCTTT
>TRBV20-1|.|TRBJ1-2|.
CSARGRGLEGYTF
TGCAGTGCTAGAGGCCGGGGACTTGAGGGCTACACCTTC
>TRBV29-1|.|TRBJ2-5|.
CSADLRETQYF
TGCAGCGCGGACCTTAGAGAGACCCAGTACTTC
>TRBV10-1|TRBD2|TRBJ2-5|.
CASSDGTSGQETRYF
TGCGCCAGCAGTGATGGGACTAGCGGACAAGAGACCCGGTACTTC